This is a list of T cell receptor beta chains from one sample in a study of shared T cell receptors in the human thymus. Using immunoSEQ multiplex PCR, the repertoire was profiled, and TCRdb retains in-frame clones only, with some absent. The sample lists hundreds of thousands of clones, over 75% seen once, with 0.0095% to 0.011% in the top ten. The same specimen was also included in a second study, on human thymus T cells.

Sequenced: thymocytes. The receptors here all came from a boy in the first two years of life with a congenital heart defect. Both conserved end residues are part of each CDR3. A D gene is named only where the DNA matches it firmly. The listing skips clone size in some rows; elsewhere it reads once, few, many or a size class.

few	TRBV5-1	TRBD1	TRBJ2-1	TGCGCCAGCAGCTTACCCCTTTCGGGAACAGGGGACAATGAGCAGTTCTTC	CASSLPLSGTGDNEQFF
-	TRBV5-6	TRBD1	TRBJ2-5	TGTGCCAGCAGCCCTTCTGGGACAGGGGGAGAAGAGACCCAGTACTTC	CASSPSGTGGEETQYF
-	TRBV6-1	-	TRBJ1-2	TGTGCCAGCCAGCTCCGTCGGGGGTTCTATGGCTACACCTTC	CASQLRRGFYGYTF
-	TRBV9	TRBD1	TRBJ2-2	TGTGCCAGCAGCGACCACCGGACAGGGAACACCGGGGAGCTGTTTTTT	CASSDHRTGNTGELFF
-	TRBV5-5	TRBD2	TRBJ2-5	TGTGCCAGCAGCTTGAGGACTAGCGGACTAGAGACCCAGTACTTC	CASSLRTSGLETQYF
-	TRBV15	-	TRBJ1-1	TGTGCCACCAGCAGAGACTCGGGTGAAGCTTTCTTT	CATSRDSGEAFF
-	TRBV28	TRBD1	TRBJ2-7	TGTGCCAGCGCCCCACCCAGGGGGCAGTACGAGCAGTACTTC	CASAPPRGQYEQYF
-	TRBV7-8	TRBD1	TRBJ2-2	TGTGCCAGCAGACGGGACAGCCCCACCGGGGAGCTGTTTTTT	CASRRDSPTGELFF
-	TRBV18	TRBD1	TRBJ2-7	TGTGCCAGCTCACCTCCGGACAGGGGTTACGAGCAGTACTTC	CASSPPDRGYEQYF
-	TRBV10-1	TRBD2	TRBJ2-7	TGCGCCAGCAGTGAGTCAGCGAGCGGGAGAGGGTACGAGCAGTACTTC	CASSESASGRGYEQYF
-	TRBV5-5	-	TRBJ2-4	TGTGCCAGCGGCAGTCATCTGGAAAACATTCAGTACTTC	CASGSHLENIQYF
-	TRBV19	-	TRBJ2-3	TGTGCCAGTTCGGACAGTTTTAGCACAGATACGCAGTATTTT	CASSDSFSTDTQYF
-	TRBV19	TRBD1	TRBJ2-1	TGTGCCAGTAGTATATGGGACAGGGATAATAGGTACAATGAGCAGTTCTTC	CASSIWDRDNRYNEQFF
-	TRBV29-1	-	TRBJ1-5	TGCAGCGCAAGGTTGGGGGAGGGGGACCAGCCCCAGCATTTT	CSARLGEGDQPQHF
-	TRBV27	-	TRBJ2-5	TGTGCCAGCAGTTCTCCTAGCGCGGGGACCCAGTACTTC	CASSSPSAGTQYF
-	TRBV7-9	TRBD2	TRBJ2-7	TGTGCCAGCAGCTTAGCGGGGCCCGGGACTAGCGGGGCCAGGAAGTACTTC	CASSLAGPGTSGARKYF
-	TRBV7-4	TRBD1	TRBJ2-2	TGTGCCAGCAGCCCGGGACAGGAGAACACCGGGGAGCTGTTTTTT	CASSPGQENTGELFF
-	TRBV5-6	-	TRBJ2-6	TGTGCCAGCAGCTTGCCCCAGGTCTCTGGGGCCAACGTCCTGACTTTC	CASSLPQVSGANVLTF
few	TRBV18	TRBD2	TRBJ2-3	TGTGCCAGCTCACCAACTAGCGGGAGAGGAACAGATACGCAGTATTTT	CASSPTSGRGTDTQYF
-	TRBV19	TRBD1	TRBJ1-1	TGTGCCAGACAGGGGATGAACACTGAAGCTTTCTTT	CARQGMNTEAFF
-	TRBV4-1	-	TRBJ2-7	TGCGCCAGCAGCCCACGGGAGGGGGCGGGTTTTTACGAGCAGTACTTC	CASSPREGAGFYEQYF
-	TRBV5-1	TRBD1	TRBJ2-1	TGCGCCAGCAGCCCACGGACAGGGTACAATGAGCAGTTCTTC	CASSPRTGYNEQFF